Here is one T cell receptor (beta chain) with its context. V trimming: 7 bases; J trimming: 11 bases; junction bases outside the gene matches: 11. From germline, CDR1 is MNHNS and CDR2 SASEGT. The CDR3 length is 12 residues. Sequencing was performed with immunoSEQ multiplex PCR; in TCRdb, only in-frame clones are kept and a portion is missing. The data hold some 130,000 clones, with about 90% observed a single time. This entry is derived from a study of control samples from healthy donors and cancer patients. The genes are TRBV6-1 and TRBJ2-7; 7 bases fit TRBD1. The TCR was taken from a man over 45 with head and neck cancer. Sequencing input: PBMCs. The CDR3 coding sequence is TGTGCCAGCAACCAGGGGGACAGAAAAGAGTACTTC. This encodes CASNQGDRKEYF.